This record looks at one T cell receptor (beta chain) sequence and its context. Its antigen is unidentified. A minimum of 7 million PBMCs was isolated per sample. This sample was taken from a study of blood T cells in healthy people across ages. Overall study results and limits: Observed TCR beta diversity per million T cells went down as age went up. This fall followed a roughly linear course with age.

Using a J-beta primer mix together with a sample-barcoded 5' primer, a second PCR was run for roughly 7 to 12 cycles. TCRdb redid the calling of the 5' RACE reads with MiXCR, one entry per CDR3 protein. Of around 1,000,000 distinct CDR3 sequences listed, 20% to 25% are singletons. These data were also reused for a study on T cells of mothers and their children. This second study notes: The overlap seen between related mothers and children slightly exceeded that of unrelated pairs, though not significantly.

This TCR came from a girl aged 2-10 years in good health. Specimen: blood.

The CDR3 sequence: CASSPPYRANGELFF. Here the CDR3 DNA reads TGTGCCAGCAGTCCACCCTACAGGGCGAACGGGGAGCTGTTTTTT. The chain combines TRBV12-3 or TRBV12-4 with TRBJ2-2, with D possibly being TRBD1 (6 bases). V lost 5 bases and J lost 7, with 17 bases in between. The length of the CDR3 is 15 residues.